The clone carrying this TCR beta chain was seen only a few times. Amplification yielded TCR beta CDR3 regions, with RNA transcripts as the source. When the TCR CDR3 underwent first-round RT-PCR, the HTBI primer set was used. TCRdb reprocessed the multiplex PCR reads with MiXCR, giving one entry per CDR3 protein. The sample carries 490,000 or so distinct CDR3 sequences, about 16% recorded once. The V end was cut by 1 base, the J end by 5 bases, with 28 bases between. Per the germline V gene, CDR1 is LGHNA and CDR2 is YNFKEQ. The CDR3 has 20 amino acids. The data are from a study of T cells in Graves' hyperthyroidism and ophthalmopathy. Study as a whole: Before any treatment, at initial diagnosis, peripheral blood was collected.

Sequenced material: blood. The V and J genes are TRBV4-2 and TRBJ2-3; tentatively, D is TRBD2 (8 bases). The clonotype comes from a young woman with Graves' ophthalmopathy. The CDR3 DNA sequence: TGTGCCAGCAGCCAAGCGAACGGGGACAGCGGGAGAAGGTACGGAGATACGCAGTATTTT. Encoded protein: CASSQANGDSGRRYGDTQYF.